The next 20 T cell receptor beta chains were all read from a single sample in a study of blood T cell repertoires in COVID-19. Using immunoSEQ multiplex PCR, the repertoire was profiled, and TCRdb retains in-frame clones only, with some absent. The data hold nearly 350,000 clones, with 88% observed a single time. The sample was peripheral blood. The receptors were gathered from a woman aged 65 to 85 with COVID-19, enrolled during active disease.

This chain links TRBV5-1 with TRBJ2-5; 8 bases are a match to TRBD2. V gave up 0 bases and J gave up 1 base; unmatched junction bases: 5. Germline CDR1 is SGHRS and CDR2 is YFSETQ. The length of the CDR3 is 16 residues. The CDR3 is CASSLDRRGVQETQYF. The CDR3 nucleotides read TGCGCCAGCAGCTTGGATCGGCGGGGGGTCCAAGAGACCCAGTACTTC.

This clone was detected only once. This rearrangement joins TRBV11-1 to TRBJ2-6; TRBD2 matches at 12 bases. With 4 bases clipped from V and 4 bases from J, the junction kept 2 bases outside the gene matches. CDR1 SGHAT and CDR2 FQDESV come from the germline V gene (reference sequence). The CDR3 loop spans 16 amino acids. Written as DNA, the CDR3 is TGTGCCAGCAGCTGGACTAGCGGGACCGGGGCCAACGTCCTGACTTTC. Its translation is CASSWTSGTGANVLTF.

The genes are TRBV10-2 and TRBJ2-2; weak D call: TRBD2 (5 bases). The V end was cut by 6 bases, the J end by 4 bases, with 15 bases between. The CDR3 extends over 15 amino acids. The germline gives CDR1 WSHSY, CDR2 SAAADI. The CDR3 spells CASREEVGSTGELFF. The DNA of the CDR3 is TGCGCCAGCAGGGAGGAGGTAGGGAGCACCGGGGAGCTGTTTTTT.

For the CDR3, the DNA is TGTGCCAGCAGCTTAGGAGCGGGGGTCAGAATCTACGAGCAGTACTTC. As protein: CASSLGAGVRIYEQYF. The genes are TRBV7-2 and TRBJ2-7; 8 nucleotides align to TRBD2. J gave up 3 bases and V 1 base, and 8 bases lay outside the gene matches. This CDR3 contains 16 residues. Per the germline V gene, CDR1 is SGHTA and CDR2 is FQGNSA.

This chain's CDR3 is CASSQDRWRGGREDTQYF. CDR3 DNA: TGCGCCAGCAGCCAAGATAGGTGGCGGGGGGGCCGTGAAGATACGCAGTATTTT. V is TRBV4-1 and J is TRBJ2-3; TRBD2 aligns across 9 bases. V shed 0 bases, J shed 5 bases, and the junction held 12 bases outside the gene matches. Germline V gene data show CDR1 as MGHRA and CDR2 as YSYEKL. The CDR3 length is 18 residues.

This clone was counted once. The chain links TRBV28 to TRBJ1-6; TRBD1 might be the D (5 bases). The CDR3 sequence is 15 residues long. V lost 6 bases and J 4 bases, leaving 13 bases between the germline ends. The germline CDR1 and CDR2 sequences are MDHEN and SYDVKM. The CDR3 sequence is CASSRRGGYNSPLHF. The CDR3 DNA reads TGTGCCAGCAGCCGCCGGGGGGGATATAATTCACCCCTCCACTTT.

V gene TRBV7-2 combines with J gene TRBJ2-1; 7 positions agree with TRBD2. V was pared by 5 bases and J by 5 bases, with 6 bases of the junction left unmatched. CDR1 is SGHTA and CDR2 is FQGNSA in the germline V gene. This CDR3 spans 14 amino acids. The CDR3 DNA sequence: TGTGCCAGCAGCCCCTTGGGAGGGGACAATGAGCAGTTCTTC. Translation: CASSPLGGDNEQFF.

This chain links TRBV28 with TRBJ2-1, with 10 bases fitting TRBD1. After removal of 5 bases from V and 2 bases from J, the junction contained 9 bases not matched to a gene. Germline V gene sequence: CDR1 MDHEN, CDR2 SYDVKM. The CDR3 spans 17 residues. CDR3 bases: TGTGCCAGCAGTAAAACGGTGGACAGGGGGGCCTACAATGAGCAGTTCTTC. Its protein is CASSKTVDRGAYNEQFF.

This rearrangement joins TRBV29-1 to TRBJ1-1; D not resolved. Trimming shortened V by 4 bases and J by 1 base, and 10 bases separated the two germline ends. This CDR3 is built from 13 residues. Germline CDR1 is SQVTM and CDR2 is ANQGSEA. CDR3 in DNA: TGCAGCGTTGGTAACCGGGGGAACACTGAAGCTTTCTTT. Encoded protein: CSVGNRGNTEAFF.

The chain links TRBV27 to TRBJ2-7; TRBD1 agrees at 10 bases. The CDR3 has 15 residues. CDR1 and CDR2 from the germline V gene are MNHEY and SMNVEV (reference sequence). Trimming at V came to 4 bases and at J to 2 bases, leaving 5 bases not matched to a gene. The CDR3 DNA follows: TGTGCCAGCAGTTACCGGGACAGGGGAACCTACGAGCAGTACTTC. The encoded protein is CASSYRDRGTYEQYF.

The CDR3 DNA sequence: TGTGCCATCAGTGAATTACAGGGGGCTGAAGCTTTCTTT. Protein product: CAISELQGAEAFF. The genes are TRBV10-3 and TRBJ1-1; 8 bases line up with TRBD1. The CDR3 runs 13 residues. Germline loops: CDR1 ENHRY, CDR2 SYGVKD. With V trimmed by 3 bases and J by 6 bases, 3 bases remained unmatched.

The CDR3 spells CASSSYSGQGNTEAFF. Written as DNA, the CDR3 is TGTGCCAGCTCATCCTATTCGGGACAGGGCAACACTGAAGCTTTCTTT. This chain connects TRBV18 to TRBJ1-1; 9 bases line up with TRBD1. The CDR3 runs to 16 residues. CDR1 and CDR2 from the germline V gene are KGHSH and LQKENI. The V and J ends lost 5 bases and 2 bases, in that order; junction bases with no gene match: 9. Combining the CDR3 with reference TRBV18 and TRBJ1-1 gives the whole variable domain NAGVMQNPRHLVRRRGQEARLRCSPMKGHSHVYWYRQLPEEGLKFMVYLQKENIIDESGMPKERFSAEFPKEGPSILRIQQVVRGDSAAYFCASSSYSGQGNTEAFFGQGTRLTVV.

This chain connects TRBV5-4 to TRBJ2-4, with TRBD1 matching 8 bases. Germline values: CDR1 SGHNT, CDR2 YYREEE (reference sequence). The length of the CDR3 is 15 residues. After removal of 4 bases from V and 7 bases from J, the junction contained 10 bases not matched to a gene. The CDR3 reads CASSPGQGLGNIQYF. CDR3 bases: TGTGCCAGCAGCCCTGGACAGGGTCTGGGGAACATTCAGTACTTC.

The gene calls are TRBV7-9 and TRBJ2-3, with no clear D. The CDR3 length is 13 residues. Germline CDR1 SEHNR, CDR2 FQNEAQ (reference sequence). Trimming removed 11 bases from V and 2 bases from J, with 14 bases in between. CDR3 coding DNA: TGTGCCTACCCTACCCCTCACACAGATACGCAGTATTTT. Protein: CAYPTPHTDTQYF.

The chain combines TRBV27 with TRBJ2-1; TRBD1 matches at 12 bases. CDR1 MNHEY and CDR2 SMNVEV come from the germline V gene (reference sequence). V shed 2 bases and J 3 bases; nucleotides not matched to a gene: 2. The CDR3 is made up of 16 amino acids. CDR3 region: CASSLGTGGLYNEQFF. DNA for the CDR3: TGTGCCAGCAGTTTAGGGACAGGGGGCCTCTACAATGAGCAGTTCTTC.

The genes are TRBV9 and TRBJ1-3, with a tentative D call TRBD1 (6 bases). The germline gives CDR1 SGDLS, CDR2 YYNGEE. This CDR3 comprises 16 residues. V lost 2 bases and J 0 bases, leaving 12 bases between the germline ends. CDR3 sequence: CASSVRAGDSGNTIYF. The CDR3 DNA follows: TGTGCCAGCAGCGTTCGAGCAGGGGACTCTGGAAACACCATATATTTT.

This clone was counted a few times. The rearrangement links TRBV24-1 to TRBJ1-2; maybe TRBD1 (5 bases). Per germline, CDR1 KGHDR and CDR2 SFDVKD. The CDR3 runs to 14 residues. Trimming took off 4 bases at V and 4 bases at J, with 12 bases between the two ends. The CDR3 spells CATSDPDSFYGYTF. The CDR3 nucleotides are TGTGCCACCAGTGACCCTGACAGTTTCTATGGCTACACCTTC.

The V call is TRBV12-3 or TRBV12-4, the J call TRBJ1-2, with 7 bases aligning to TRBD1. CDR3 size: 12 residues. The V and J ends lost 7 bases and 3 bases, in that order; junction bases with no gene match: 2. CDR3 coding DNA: TGTGCCAGCACTACAGGGGACTATGGCTACACCTTC. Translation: CASTTGDYGYTF.

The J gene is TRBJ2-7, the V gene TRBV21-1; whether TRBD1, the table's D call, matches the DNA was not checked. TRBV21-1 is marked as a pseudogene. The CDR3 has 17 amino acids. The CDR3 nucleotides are TGTGCCAGCAGCAAAGCGAGGACAGGCCTCTACTCCTACGAGCAGTACTTC. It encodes CASSKARTGLYSYEQYF.

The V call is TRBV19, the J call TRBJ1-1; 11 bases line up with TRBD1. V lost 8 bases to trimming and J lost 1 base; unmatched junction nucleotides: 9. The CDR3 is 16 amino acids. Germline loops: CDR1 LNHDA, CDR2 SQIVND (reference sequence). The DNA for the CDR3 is TGTGCCAGTTCCGGGACAGGGGGACGCTGGAACACTGAAGCTTTCTTT. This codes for CASSGTGGRWNTEAFF.